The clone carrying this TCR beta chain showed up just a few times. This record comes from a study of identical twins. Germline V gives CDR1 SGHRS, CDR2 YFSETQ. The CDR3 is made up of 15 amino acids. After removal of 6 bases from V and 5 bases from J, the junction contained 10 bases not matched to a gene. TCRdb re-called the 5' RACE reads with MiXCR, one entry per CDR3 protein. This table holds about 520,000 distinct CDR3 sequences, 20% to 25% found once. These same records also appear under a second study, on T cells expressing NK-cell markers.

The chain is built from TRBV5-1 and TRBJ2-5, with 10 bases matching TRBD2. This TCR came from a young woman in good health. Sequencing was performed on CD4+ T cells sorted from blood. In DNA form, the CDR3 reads TGCGCCAGCACGGAGGCTAGCGGGAGTCGGGAGACCCAGTACTTC. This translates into CASTEASGSRETQYF. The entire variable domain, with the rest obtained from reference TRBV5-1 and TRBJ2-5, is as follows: KAGVTQTPRYLIKTRGQQVTLSCSPISGHRSVSWYQQTPGQGLQFLFEYFSETQRNKGNFPGRFSGRQFSNSRSEMNVSTLELGDSALYLCASTEASGSRETQYFGPGTRLLVL.